This T cell receptor (beta chain) was observed in a study of post-analysis software for immune sequencing data. Study at large: Patients with relapsing-remitting, secondary progressive and progressive-relapsing multiple sclerosis courses were all represented. Study results and caveats: Normalized Chao1 diversity was significantly reduced in patients versus controls. The five TRBV segments detected at higher frequency in patients than in controls included TRBV5-6, TRBV5-1 and TRBV20-1.

This clonotype turned up a few times. Its cognate antigen is unknown. CDR1 and CDR2 (germline): MGHRA, YSYEKL. The CDR3 extends over 11 amino acids. Trimming at V came to 11 bases and at J to 2 bases, leaving 1 base not matched to a gene. The TCR beta cDNA libraries contained unique molecular identifiers. TCRdb redid the calling of the PCR reads with MiXCR, one entry per CDR3 protein. The table lists about 540,000 distinct CDR3 sequences, roughly 34% of them singletons, with around 5.9% in the top ten. The clonotype originates from a girl aged 2-17 years with multiple sclerosis. Sequencing was carried out using blood. V usage is TRBV4-1 and J usage is TRBJ2-5; 8 nucleotides align to TRBD1. CDR3 nucleotides: TGCGCCCGGACAGGGCAAGAGACCCAGTACTTC. Translation: CARTGQETQYF.